This T cell receptor beta chain was recorded in a study of response to subunit inactivated influenza vaccine. MiXCR was run by TCRdb on the RT-PCR reads, yielding one entry per CDR3 protein. The sample contains 150,000 to 200,000 distinct CDR3 sequences, approximately 12% of which appear only once. CDR1 and CDR2 from the germline V gene are MGHRA and YSYEKL. The length of the CDR3 is 15 residues. Trimming took off 2 bases at V and 0 bases at J, with 10 bases between the two ends. These same data were also listed under a study on T cells expressing NK-cell markers. That investigation notes: TCR beta libraries carry UMIs added by 5'RACE template switching. Seven HCMV-seropositive donors and one seronegative donor made up the eight sequenced donors.

The clonotype was recovered from a man aged 45 to 65 who received an inactivated influenza vaccine. The gene calls are TRBV4-1 and TRBJ1-1; TRBD1 is a possible D gene (5 bases). The sequencing here drew on CD8+ T cells sorted from PBMCs, taken approximately 13 days after vaccination. The CDR3 DNA sequence: TGCGCCAGCAGCCAAACGACAGAGATGAACACTGAAGCTTTCTTT. Its translation: CASSQTTEMNTEAFF.